A selection of T cell receptor beta chains follows, all from one sample in a study of identical twins. TCRdb independently ran MiXCR on the 5' RACE reads; one entry per CDR3 protein. The sample consists of some 210,000 distinct CDR3 sequences, approximately 15% of them appearing once. This same sample was also part of a study on T cells expressing NK-cell markers.

Sequenced material: CD8+ T cells sorted from blood. The receptor source for this set is a woman aged 18-30 years in good health. CDR3s include the opening cysteine and the closing phenylalanine or tryptophan. Each record gives: D gene, J gene, clone size, V gene, CDR3 DNA, CDR3 protein. A D gene is named only where the DNA matches it firmly. Size is stated for part of the rows, as once, few or many counts, or as a class when the clone is expanded.

D gene: .; J gene: TRBJ2-7; clone size: many; V gene: TRBV4-2; CDR3 DNA: TGTGCCAGCAGCCCTACAACAGGACAGCCCGAGCAGTACTTC; CDR3 protein: CASSPTTGQPEQYF
D gene: TRBD1; J gene: TRBJ2-5; clone size: .; V gene: TRBV15; CDR3 DNA: TGTGCCACCAGCCGACCGGACAGGGGGCTCGAGACCCAGTACTTC; CDR3 protein: CATSRPDRGLETQYF
D gene: .; J gene: TRBJ2-5; clone size: few; V gene: TRBV3-1; CDR3 DNA: TGTGCCAGCAGCCAGAGGGCAGAGACCCAGTACTTC; CDR3 protein: CASSQRAETQYF
D gene: TRBD1; J gene: TRBJ2-5; clone size: .; V gene: TRBV14; CDR3 DNA: TGTGCCAGCAGCCAACCGGGACAGGGGGTGCGAGAGACCCAGTACTTC; CDR3 protein: CASSQPGQGVRETQYF
D gene: TRBD2; J gene: TRBJ2-3; clone size: few; V gene: TRBV5-1; CDR3 DNA: TGCGCCAGCAGCCCCCCCCAGCGGGAGGACCCAGATACGCAGTATTTT; CDR3 protein: CASSPPQREDPDTQYF
D gene: .; J gene: TRBJ1-5; clone size: few; V gene: TRBV19; CDR3 DNA: TGTGCCAGTAGTATAGCAGGCAGGGCCGCTCAGCCCCAGCATTTT; CDR3 protein: CASSIAGRAAQPQHF
D gene: TRBD2; J gene: TRBJ2-2; clone size: .; V gene: TRBV6-2/TRBV6-3; CDR3 DNA: TGTGCCAGCAGCATTCTCCATAGCGGGTCCGGGGAGCTGTTTTTT; CDR3 protein: CASSILHSGSGELFF
D gene: .; J gene: TRBJ2-7; clone size: few; V gene: TRBV18; CDR3 DNA: TGTGCCAGCTCACCAGAGGGGGCCTACGAGCAGTACTTC; CDR3 protein: CASSPEGAYEQYF
D gene: TRBD2; J gene: TRBJ2-2; clone size: many; V gene: TRBV4-2; CDR3 DNA: TGTGCCAGCAGCCAAGAAAGGAGACTAGCGGGGGGTAACACCGGGGAGCTGTTTTTT; CDR3 protein: CASSQERRLAGGNTGELFF
D gene: .; J gene: TRBJ2-1; clone size: .; V gene: TRBV12-3/TRBV12-4; CDR3 DNA: TGTGCCAGCAGTAACGGGACCACCTCCTACAATGAGCAGTTCTTC; CDR3 protein: CASSNGTTSYNEQFF
D gene: .; J gene: TRBJ2-1; clone size: few; V gene: TRBV24-1; CDR3 DNA: TGTGCCACCAGTGGTTTTGACAATGAGCAGTTCTTC; CDR3 protein: CATSGFDNEQFF
D gene: .; J gene: TRBJ2-1; clone size: few; V gene: TRBV14; CDR3 DNA: TGTGCCAGCAGCCGATGGCAAGGGGCTTACAATGAGCAGTTCTTC; CDR3 protein: CASSRWQGAYNEQFF
D gene: TRBD1; J gene: TRBJ2-1; clone size: few; V gene: TRBV11-2; CDR3 DNA: TGTGCCAGCAGCTTGGGGACAGGGGGGATCAATGAGCAGTTCTTC; CDR3 protein: CASSLGTGGINEQFF
D gene: .; J gene: TRBJ1-1; clone size: .; V gene: TRBV12-3/TRBV12-4; CDR3 DNA: TGTGCCAGCAGTTTATGGGTTGACAACACTGAAGCTTTCTTT; CDR3 protein: CASSLWVDNTEAFF
D gene: .; J gene: TRBJ2-5; clone size: few; V gene: TRBV29-1; CDR3 DNA: TGCAGCGTTGAATCCAGGGGCGACGGAGAGACCCAGTACTTC; CDR3 protein: CSVESRGDGETQYF
D gene: .; J gene: TRBJ2-3; clone size: few; V gene: TRBV7-9; CDR3 DNA: TGTGCCAGCAGCCAGCCGCGGGTTAGCACAGATACGCAGTATTTT; CDR3 protein: CASSQPRVSTDTQYF
D gene: .; J gene: TRBJ2-1; clone size: .; V gene: TRBV30; CDR3 DNA: TGTGCCTGGAGTGGGGGGGGACAGAAGGAGTTCTACAATGAGCAGTTCTTC; CDR3 protein: CAWSGGGQKEFYNEQFF
D gene: .; J gene: TRBJ2-7; clone size: .; V gene: TRBV5-4; CDR3 DNA: TGTGCCAGCAGCTTGGAGGATGGCTACGAGCAGTACTTC; CDR3 protein: CASSLEDGYEQYF
D gene: TRBD2; J gene: TRBJ2-7; clone size: few; V gene: TRBV11-2; CDR3 DNA: TGTGCCAGCGCGACTAGCGCTACCTACGAGCAGTACTTC; CDR3 protein: CASATSATYEQYF
D gene: .; J gene: TRBJ2-7; clone size: few; V gene: TRBV11-3; CDR3 DNA: TGTGCCAGCAGCTTGAGATTAGGGCACGAGCAGTACTTC; CDR3 protein: CASSLRLGHEQYF
D gene: .; J gene: TRBJ2-1; clone size: .; V gene: TRBV15; CDR3 DNA: TGTGCCACCAGCCCCGGGACACGGGGTTACAATGAGCAGTTCTTC; CDR3 protein: CATSPGTRGYNEQFF
D gene: .; J gene: TRBJ2-7; clone size: .; V gene: TRBV5-6; CDR3 DNA: TGTGCCAGCAGCCTCTCCGGGCCCGAGCAGTACTTC; CDR3 protein: CASSLSGPEQYF
D gene: .; J gene: TRBJ1-2; clone size: .; V gene: TRBV12-3/TRBV12-4; CDR3 DNA: TGTGCCAGCAGTACCGGGACTGAATATGGCTACACCTTC; CDR3 protein: CASSTGTEYGYTF
D gene: .; J gene: TRBJ2-7; clone size: .; V gene: TRBV3-1; CDR3 DNA: TGTGCCAGCTGCCAAGAAGTCCCTGGGAATCTTTACGAGCAGTACTTC; CDR3 protein: CASCQEVPGNLYEQYF
D gene: .; J gene: TRBJ2-1; clone size: .; V gene: TRBV12-3/TRBV12-4; CDR3 DNA: TGTGCCAGCAGTTTAGAAGAGGGCCCCTACAATGAGCAGTTCTTC; CDR3 protein: CASSLEEGPYNEQFF
D gene: .; J gene: TRBJ1-2; clone size: .; V gene: TRBV12-3/TRBV12-4; CDR3 DNA: TGTGCCAGCAGTTTTATTGGTGGCTACACCTTC; CDR3 protein: CASSFIGGYTF
D gene: .; J gene: TRBJ1-2; clone size: many; V gene: TRBV12-3/TRBV12-4; CDR3 DNA: TGTGCCAGCACCTCGGGGGGGGTAAACTATGGCTACACCTTC; CDR3 protein: CASTSGGVNYGYTF
D gene: .; J gene: TRBJ2-1; clone size: once; V gene: TRBV3-1; CDR3 DNA: TGTGCCAGCAGCCAAGATTCGGCTACCTACAATGAGCAGTTCTTC; CDR3 protein: CASSQDSATYNEQFF
D gene: .; J gene: TRBJ2-1; clone size: few; V gene: TRBV5-1; CDR3 DNA: TGCGCCAGCAGCTTGGGACTAGAATACAATGAGCAGTTCTTC; CDR3 protein: CASSLGLEYNEQFF
D gene: .; J gene: TRBJ1-1; clone size: few; V gene: TRBV4-1; CDR3 DNA: TGCGCCAGCAGCCTTCGACAGGTAGGCACTGAAGCTTTCTTT; CDR3 protein: CASSLRQVGTEAFF